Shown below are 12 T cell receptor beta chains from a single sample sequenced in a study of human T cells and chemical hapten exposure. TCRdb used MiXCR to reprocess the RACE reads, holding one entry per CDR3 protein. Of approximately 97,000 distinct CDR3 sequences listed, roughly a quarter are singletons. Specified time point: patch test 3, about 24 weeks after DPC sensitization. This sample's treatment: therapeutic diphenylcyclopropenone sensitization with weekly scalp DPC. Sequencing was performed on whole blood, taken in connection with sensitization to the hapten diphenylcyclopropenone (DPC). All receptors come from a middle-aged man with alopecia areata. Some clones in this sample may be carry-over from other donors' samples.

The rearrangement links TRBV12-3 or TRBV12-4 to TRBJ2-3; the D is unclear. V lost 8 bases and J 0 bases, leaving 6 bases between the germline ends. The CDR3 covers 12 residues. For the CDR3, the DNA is TGTGCCAGCGTAGGAAGCACAGATACGCAGTATTTT. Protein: CASVGSTDTQYF.

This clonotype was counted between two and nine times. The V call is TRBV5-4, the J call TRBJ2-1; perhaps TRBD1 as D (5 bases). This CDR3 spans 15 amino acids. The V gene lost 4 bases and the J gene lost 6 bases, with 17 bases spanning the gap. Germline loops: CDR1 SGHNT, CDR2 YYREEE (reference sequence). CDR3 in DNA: TGTGCCAGCAGCCTGGGCACCTTCGACAGCAATGAGCAGTTCTTC. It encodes CASSLGTFDSNEQFF.

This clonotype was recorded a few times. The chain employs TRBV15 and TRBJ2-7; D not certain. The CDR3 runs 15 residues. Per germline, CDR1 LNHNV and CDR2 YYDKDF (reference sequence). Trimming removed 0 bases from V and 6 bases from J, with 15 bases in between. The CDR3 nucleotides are TGTGCCACCAGCAGAGAAGGAGATAGGGCGGTCGAGCAGTACTTC. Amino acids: CATSREGDRAVEQYF.

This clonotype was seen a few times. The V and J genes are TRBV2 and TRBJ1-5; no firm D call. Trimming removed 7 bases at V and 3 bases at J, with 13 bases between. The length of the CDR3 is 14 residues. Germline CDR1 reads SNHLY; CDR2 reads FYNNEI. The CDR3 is CASKSALFNQPQHF. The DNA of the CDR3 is TGTGCCAGCAAATCGGCCCTGTTCAATCAGCCCCAGCATTTT.

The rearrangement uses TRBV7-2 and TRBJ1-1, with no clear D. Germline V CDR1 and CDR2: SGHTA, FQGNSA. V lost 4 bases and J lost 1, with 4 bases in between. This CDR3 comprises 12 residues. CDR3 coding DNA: TGTGCCAGCAGCTGGGGGAACACTGAAGCTTTCTTT. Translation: CASSWGNTEAFF.

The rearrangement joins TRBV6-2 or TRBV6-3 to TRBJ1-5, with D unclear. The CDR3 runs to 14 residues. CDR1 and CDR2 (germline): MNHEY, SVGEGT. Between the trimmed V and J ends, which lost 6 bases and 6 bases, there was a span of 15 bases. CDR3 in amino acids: CASRDPGVLQPQHF. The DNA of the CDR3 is TGTGCCAGCAGGGACCCCGGGGTCCTTCAGCCCCAGCATTTT.

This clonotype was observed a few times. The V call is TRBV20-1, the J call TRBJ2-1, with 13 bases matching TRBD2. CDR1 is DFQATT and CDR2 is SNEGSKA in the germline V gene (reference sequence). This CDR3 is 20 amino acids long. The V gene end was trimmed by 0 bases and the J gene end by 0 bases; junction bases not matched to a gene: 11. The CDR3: CSARDDTGLAGLSSYNEQFF. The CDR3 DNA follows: TGCAGTGCTAGAGATGATACGGGACTAGCGGGGCTGAGCTCCTACAATGAGCAGTTCTTC.

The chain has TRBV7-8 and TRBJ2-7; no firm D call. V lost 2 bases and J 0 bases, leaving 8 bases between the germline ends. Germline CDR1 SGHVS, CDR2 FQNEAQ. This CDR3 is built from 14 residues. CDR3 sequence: CASSLLEPSYEQYF. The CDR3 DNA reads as TGTGCCAGCAGCTTACTCGAGCCCTCCTACGAGCAGTACTTC.

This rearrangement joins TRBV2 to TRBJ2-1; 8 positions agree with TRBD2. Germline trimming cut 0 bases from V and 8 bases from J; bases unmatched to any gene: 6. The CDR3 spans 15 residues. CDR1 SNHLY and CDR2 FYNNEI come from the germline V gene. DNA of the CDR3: TGTGCCAGCAGTGAAGCCAGCGGGAGCCGGGATGAGCAGTTCTTC. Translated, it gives CASSEASGSRDEQFF.

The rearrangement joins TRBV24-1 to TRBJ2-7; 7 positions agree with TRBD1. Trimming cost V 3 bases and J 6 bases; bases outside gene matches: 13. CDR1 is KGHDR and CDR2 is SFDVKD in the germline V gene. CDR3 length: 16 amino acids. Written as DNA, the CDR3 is TGTGCCACCAGTGATCTCCTACAGGGGAATTCTTGCGAGCAGTACTTC. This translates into CATSDLLQGNSCEQYF.

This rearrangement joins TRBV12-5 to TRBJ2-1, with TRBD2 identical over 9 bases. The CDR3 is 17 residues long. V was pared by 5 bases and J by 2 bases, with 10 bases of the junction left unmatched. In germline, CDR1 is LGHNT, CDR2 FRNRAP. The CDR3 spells CASGPGVVAGAYNEQFF. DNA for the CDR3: TGTGCTAGTGGTCCCGGTGTGGTAGCGGGAGCCTACAATGAGCAGTTCTTC. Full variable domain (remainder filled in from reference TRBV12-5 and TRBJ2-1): DARVTQTPRHKVTEMGQEVTMRCQPILGHNTVFWYRQTMMQGLELLAYFRNRAPLDDSGMPKDRFSAEMPDATLATLKIQPSEPRDSAVYFCASGPGVVAGAYNEQFFGPGTRLTVL.

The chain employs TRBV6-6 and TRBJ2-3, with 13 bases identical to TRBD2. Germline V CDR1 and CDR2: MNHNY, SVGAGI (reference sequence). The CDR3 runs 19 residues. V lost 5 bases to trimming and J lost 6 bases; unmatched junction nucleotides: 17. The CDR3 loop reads CASSQIGLAGVSGPDTQYF. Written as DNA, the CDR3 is TGTGCCAGCAGTCAAATCGGACTAGCGGGAGTCAGCGGTCCGGATACGCAGTATTTT.